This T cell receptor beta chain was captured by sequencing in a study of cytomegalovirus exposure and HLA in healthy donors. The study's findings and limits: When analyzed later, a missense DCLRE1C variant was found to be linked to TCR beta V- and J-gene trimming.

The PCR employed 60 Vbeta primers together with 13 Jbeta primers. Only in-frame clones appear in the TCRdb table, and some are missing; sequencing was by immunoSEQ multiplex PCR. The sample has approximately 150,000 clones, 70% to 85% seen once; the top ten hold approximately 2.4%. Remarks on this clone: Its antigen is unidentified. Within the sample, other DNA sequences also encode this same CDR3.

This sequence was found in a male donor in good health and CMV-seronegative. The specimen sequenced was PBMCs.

The CDR3 here is CASSLSSGQETQYF. The CDR3 DNA sequence: TGTGCCAGCAGCCTGAGCTCGGGCCAAGAGACCCAGTACTTC. The rearrangement links TRBV7-9 to TRBJ2-5, with unresolved D. The V end lost 5 bases, the J end lost 1 base, and 11 bases lay between the germline ends. Germline V gene lookup returns CDR1 SEHNR and CDR2 FQNEAQ (reference sequence). This CDR3 is 14 amino acids long.